What follows are 15 T cell receptor beta chains derived from one specimen sequenced in a study of T cell responses to AZD1222 COVID-19 vaccine (dated by TCRdb to 2020 to 2023). The time point label here, explained by the study, means: baseline before first vaccination. The library was generated by the immunoSEQ multiplex PCR assay. Not all clones reach the TCRdb copy of this immuneACCESS table, which keeps in-frame sequences only. Checked studies attribute under half of the gap to unresolved V genes and leave the rest unexplained. The sample table contains 100,000 or so clones; only one count was recorded for roughly 91% of them. The top ten clones comprise around 8.4% of the sample. The sample was peripheral blood, taken on day 0 of AZD1222 vaccination. The receptor source for this set is an adult in good health.

The chain has TRBV4-2 and TRBJ2-5, with D perhaps TRBD1 (5 bases). CDR3 length equals 14 residues. The germline CDR1 and CDR2 sequences are LGHNA and YNFKEQ. Trimming pared 2 bases from V and 6 bases from J, leaving 13 bases between. The CDR3 here is CASSQSRVNKTQYF. The CDR3 DNA reads TGTGCCAGCAGCCAATCCAGGGTGAATAAGACCCAGTACTTC.

This chain links TRBV5-4 with TRBJ2-1, with D perhaps given as TRBD1 or TRBD2 (5 bases each). This CDR3 region has 14 residues. Germline loops: CDR1 SGHNT, CDR2 YYREEE (reference sequence). V lost 4 bases, J lost 8 bases, and 16 bases lay in between. This chain's CDR3 is CASSPGPNGYEQFF. In nucleotides, the CDR3 is TGTGCCAGCAGCCCGGGACCCAACGGCTATGAGCAGTTCTTC.

The chain joins TRBV6-6 to TRBJ1-2; 7 bases align to TRBD1. The length of the CDR3 is 14 residues. The V gene's germline CDR1 is MNHNY and CDR2 SVGAGI (reference sequence). The V and J ends lost 5 bases and 5 bases, in that order; junction bases with no gene match: 8. This chain's CDR3 is CASSIRQGWYGYTF. The CDR3 DNA sequence: TGTGCCAGCAGTATAAGACAGGGCTGGTATGGCTACACCTTC.

V usage is TRBV7-2 and J usage is TRBJ2-1, with D unresolved. The V end lost 5 bases, the J end lost 4 bases, and 15 bases lay between the germline ends. Germline V CDR1 and CDR2: SGHTA, FQGNSA. The CDR3 spans 15 residues. CDR3 loop: CASSTKQITYNEQFF. CDR3 nucleotides: TGTGCCAGCAGCACCAAGCAGATTACTTACAATGAGCAGTTCTTC.

This chain connects TRBV5-1 to TRBJ1-4; the match to TRBD1 covers 7 bases. CDR3 length: 14 amino acids. The V segment lost 4 bases and the J segment 3 bases; nucleotides outside the gene matches: 3. Per germline, CDR1 SGHRS and CDR2 YFSETQ. DNA of the CDR3: TGCGCCAGCAGCCCGGGACAGCCTAATGAAAAACTGTTTTTT. It translates to CASSPGQPNEKLFF.

The chain uses TRBV27 and TRBJ1-2; TRBD1 is a possible D gene (5 bases). Trimming removed 7 bases at V and 2 bases at J, with 20 bases between. CDR1 is MNHEY, CDR2 SMNVEV, per germline (reference sequence). The CDR3 loop spans 16 amino acids. The CDR3 protein is CASTPRVAGTNYGYTF. As DNA, the CDR3 is TGTGCCAGCACACCGAGGGTAGCGGGGACCAACTATGGCTACACCTTC.

The chain has TRBV7-2 and TRBJ2-5; tentatively, D is TRBD2 (7 bases). Trimming removed 2 bases from V and 5 bases from J, with 21 bases in between. The germline V gene encodes CDR1 SGHTA and CDR2 FQGNSA. The CDR3 covers 17 residues. The CDR3 protein is CASSLSGRGALTETQYF. DNA for the CDR3: TGTGCCAGCAGCTTAAGTGGCCGGGGGGCGCTAACGGAGACCCAGTACTTC.

The chain combines TRBV4-2 with TRBJ2-7, with 7 bases identical to TRBD1. From germline, CDR1 is LGHNA and CDR2 YNFKEQ. V shed 0 bases, J shed 6 bases, and the junction held 8 bases outside the gene matches. The CDR3 sequence is 15 residues long. The DNA of the CDR3 is TGTGCCAGCAGCCAAGAGCGAGGGGGCTTTCGCGAGCAGTACTTC. This gives the protein CASSQERGGFREQYF.

This clone was seen once. The rearrangement uses TRBV28 and TRBJ1-1; 9 nucleotides align to TRBD1. Losses at the gene ends were 7 bases for V and 4 bases for J; bases not matched to a gene: 10. The V gene's germline CDR1 is MDHEN and CDR2 SYDVKM. The CDR3 runs 15 residues. This CDR3 is CASTINPTGGTEAFF. Written as DNA, the CDR3 is TGTGCCAGCACCATCAACCCGACAGGGGGCACTGAAGCTTTCTTT.

This rearrangement joins TRBV28 to TRBJ1-4, with 9 bases matching TRBD1. CDR1 and CDR2 (germline): MDHEN, SYDVKM. This CDR3 contains 14 residues. The J segment lost 10 bases and the V segment lost 5 bases, leaving 8 bases of the junction unmatched. The CDR3 region is CASSPRTGDRKLFF. DNA for the CDR3: TGTGCCAGCAGTCCCCGGACAGGGGATCGAAAACTGTTTTTT. The entire variable domain, with the rest obtained from reference TRBV28 and TRBJ1-4, is as follows: DVKVTQSSRYLVKRTGEKVFLECVQDMDHENMFWYRQDPGLGLRLIYFSYDVKMKEKGDIPEGYSVSREKKERFSLILESASTNQTSMYLCASSPRTGDRKLFFGSGTQLSVL.

J is TRBJ1-6 and V is TRBV3-1 (or the pseudogene TRBV3-2); D is possibly TRBD1 (5 bases). The CDR3 totals 17 residues. Trimming cost V 4 bases and J 9 bases, with 22 bases left between them. Per germline, CDR1 LGHDT and CDR2 YNNKEL (reference sequence). CDR3 residues: CASSPEWGSALRSPLHF. In DNA, the CDR3 is TGTGCCAGCAGCCCCGAATGGGGGAGCGCTTTGCGTTCACCCCTCCACTTT.

The chain links TRBV9 to TRBJ1-6; no clear D. CDR1 and CDR2 from the germline V gene are SGDLS and YYNGEE. V shed 5 bases and J shed 6 bases, with 9 bases lying between them. This CDR3 is 13 amino acids long. In DNA form, the CDR3 reads TGTGCCAGCAGTAGGCAGGCTAATTCACCCCTCCACTTT. Protein: CASSRQANSPLHF.

This chain connects TRBV5-1 to TRBJ2-2; perhaps TRBD1 as D (5 bases). V gave up 2 bases and J gave up 5 bases, with 10 bases separating them. Per germline, CDR1 SGHRS and CDR2 YFSETQ. This CDR3 spans 14 amino acids. CDR3 residues: CASSLQETTGELFF. CDR3 nucleotides: TGCGCCAGCAGCTTACAGGAAACTACCGGGGAGCTGTTTTTT.

The genes are TRBV6-2 or TRBV6-3 and TRBJ1-5; 12 bases agree with TRBD1. The CDR3 length is 16 residues. Germline CDR1 MNHEY, CDR2 SVGEGT. The V and J ends lost 5 bases and 7 bases, in that order; junction bases with no gene match: 9. The CDR3 coding sequence is TGTGCCAGCAGTGACCCCGGGACAGGGGGCGGGCAGCCCCAGCATTTT. Translation: CASSDPGTGGGQPQHF.

The chain combines TRBV2 with TRBJ1-4, with 7 bases fitting TRBD1. CDR1 is SNHLY and CDR2 is FYNNEI in the germline V gene. The CDR3 contains 13 residues. CDR3 sequence reads: CGGTAGAIEKLFF. As DNA, the CDR3 is TGTGGTGGGACAGCGGGCGCCATCGAAAAACTGTTTTTT.